This T cell receptor (beta chain) was sequenced in a study of blood T cell repertoires in COVID-19 (dated by TCRdb to about 2020). Notes on the research overall: Samples from collaborators originated in the United States, Italy and Spain and spanned both the acute and convalescent phases of COVID-19. The prospective study material was composed of cDNA or gDNA derived from T cells, B-cell-depleted T cells, or PBMCs. Subjects who had been exposed to COVID-19, were actively infected with it, or had recovered from it provided the deeply sampled blood TCRbeta repertoires that made up the dataset. The repertoires were made available in a free public database intended to serve as a resource for research on the immune response to SARS-CoV-2. Samples were obtained from the ongoing ImmuneRACE study (first 160 participants) and from about 1,300 subjects provided by 6 global collaborators. The sample metadata nearly always contained a de-identified subject ID, COVID-19 status, age in years and sex. Where available, HLA class I and class II types were obtained from metadata supplied by the sample provider rather than from assay-based typing. The paper as a whole reports these results and caveats: Clinical and demographic metadata were provided uncurated, with the amount varying by source and participant.

About this clone: This receptor's antigen is unknown. No base quality values were provided; no much bigger clone lies one nucleotide off.

One collaborating source in Seattle enrolled patients during active infection and followed them longitudinally through the course of disease. Collaborating institutions collected whole blood in K2EDTA tubes following their own protocols. For TCRbeta analysis, collaborators shipped samples as frozen whole blood, isolated PBMCs, or DNA extracted from either of those sample types. Its CDR3 holds 12 amino acids, cysteine through phenylalanine. Only the CDR3 part of the read is kept: 36 bases, read in frame from the first base. The germline V and J ends show losses of 3 bases and 11 bases respectively, and no gene match explains 5 bases of the junction. CDR1 and CDR2 were assigned from the germline V gene (reference sequence) as LGHDT and YNNKEL. TCRbeta CDR3 regions were amplified from genomic DNA using the immunoSEQ Assay, a bias-controlled multiplex PCR. The authors processed their data as follows. The number of nucleated cells in each sample was estimated from the amplification of reference gene primers within the assay. Sequence reads were collapsed and filtered to measure the absolute abundance of every unique TCRbeta CDR3 rearrangement. Productive Simpson clonality was computed per sample as the square root of Simpson's diversity index over productive rearrangements. TCRdb limited this immuneACCESS table to in-frame rearrangements with V and J called. A share of clones is missing; checked studies link under half to unresolved V genes, and the rest is unexplained. That table supplies the V and J calls and clone size; D and trimming were determined from the DNA. The sample has roughly 220,000 clones on record, roughly 81% of them singletons. The leading ten clones occupy 7.5% to 8% of the sample.

The TCR sequence derives from a woman of 80 years or more with COVID-19, enrolled during active disease. The sequence joins TRBV3-1 (or the pseudogene TRBV3-2) to TRBJ1-2; a stretch of 8 junction bases matches TRBD1. The specimen sequenced was peripheral blood. The CDR3 protein is CASSHTTGEYTF. The DNA sequence reads TGTGCCAGCAGCCATACGACAGGGGAGTACACCTTC.